This section outlines one TCR beta chain sequence together with its context. This clonotype was observed a few times. This clone's antigen is unknown. Per-base qualities were not stored, and no clone one base away is much larger. The V and J ends are trimmed by 5 bases and 16 bases, leaving 15 bases between them. The CDR3 has 11 amino acids, counting the end cysteine and phenylalanine. The only DNA kept is the CDR3, 33 bases in frame from the first base. According to the germline V gene (reference sequence), CDR1 reads SEHNR and CDR2 reads FQNEAQ. These reads were obtained on an Illumina NovaSeq 6000. TCRalpha and TCRbeta cDNA libraries were built by 5'RACE with constant-segment primers, adding sample barcodes and unique molecular identifiers. Trizol reagent was used to extract RNA from every sample. The libraries were amplified in two PCR steps, and the second step added a second sample barcode and Illumina TruSeq adapters. Sequencing of the libraries was done on an Illumina NovaSeq, producing 2 x 150 bp paired-end reads. In the original analysis: The reads were demultiplexed and collapsed into UMI-guided consensus sequences using migec v1.2.7. Using mixcr v2.1.11, UMI consensuses were aligned to TRA and TRB V and J templates and then assembled into clonotypes. Clonotypes were classified as expanded or contracted when called significant by both edgeR and NoisET, with noise models trained on biological replicates. For edgeR calls, the cutoffs were a false discovery rate-adjusted p below 0.01 and a log2 fold-change threshold of 1. PCA with hierarchical clustering of max-normalized trajectories of the 1000 most abundant clonotypes was used as exploratory dynamics analysis. Separately sequenced CD4+ and CD8+ repertoires were used to assign a CD4 or CD8 phenotype to each responding clone. Through fastp at Q25 and MiXCR, TCRdb rebuilt clones from the public reads, retaining in-frame beta chains. Entries that share a CDR3 protein sequence are merged under the most common genes and DNA. The V and J calls come from TCRdb's annotation, not from the publication. A total of 580,000 or so distinct CDR3 sequences appear in this sample, 15% to 20% of them only once. The ten largest clones represent about 7.4% of the sample.

PBMCs were isolated by Ficoll-Paque density gradient centrifugation. The entry originates in a study of T-cell memory formation after mild COVID-19 (dated by TCRdb to the early 2020s). About the full investigation: Most TCR sequence clusters were specific to one of the two donors. T-cell clones expanding and contracting after mild COVID-19 in a couple of donors were tracked by longitudinal TCRalpha and TCRbeta repertoire sequencing. Two young, previously healthy adult volunteers, one female and one male, were included in the cohort. General findings and caveats noted by the study authors: Contracting CD4+ clones appeared mostly in the CM and EM memory subsets, whereas CD8+ clones were enriched in EMRA. Only two mild cases were covered in the study, and larger cohorts including severe cases with pre-infection samples were considered necessary. Some responding clones were found in pre-infection memory, which suggests that pre-existing cross-reactive memory T cells took part in the SARS-CoV-2 response. Clones that contracted from day 15 to 85 showed balanced CD4/CD8 phenotypes, whereas a second wave of clones that expanded from day 15 to 37 leaned towards CD4+. SARS-CoV-2 specificity of the second-wave clones peaking on day 37 was not confirmed.

The TCR comes from an adult woman who had mild COVID-19 (a few samples of this study predate the infection). The sample titles of this study are shuffled in the database, so cell type and time point are left out; the donor was told from shared clones. The specimen sequenced was PBMCs or a T cell subset sorted from them (not recorded which). The chain employs TRBV7-9 and TRBJ2-1; D gene: possibly TRBD2, on 6 matching bases. The CDR3 region: CASSGRDSLFF. In nucleotides, the sequence is TGTGCCAGCAGCGGCCGGGACTCCCTCTTCTTC. The CDR3, completed at both ends by the reference TRBV7-9 and TRBJ2-1 genes, gives the full variable domain DTGVSQNPRHKITKRGQNVTFRCDPISEHNRLYWYRQTLGQGPEFLTYFQNEAQLEKSRLLSDRFSAERPKGSFSTLEIQRTEQGDSAMYLCASSGRDSLFFGPGTRLTVL.